This T cell receptor beta chain was sequenced for a study of technical replicates of blood from several donors. Generated by immunoSEQ multiplex PCR, the TCRdb table keeps only in-frame clones and is missing some. This sample has roughly 100,000 clones, with 90% to 96% found just once. In germline, CDR1 is MNHEY, CDR2 SVGAGI. The CDR3 is made up of 13 amino acids. The sample comprised T cells isolated from PBMCs. The rearrangement joins TRBV6-5 to TRBJ2-7; D unclear. This clonotype was obtained from a human donor in good health. The CDR3 nucleotides are TGTGCTACGAGATGGGCTGAATCCTACGAGCAGTACTTC. It encodes CATRWAESYEQYF.